Listed below are T cell receptor beta chains from one sample, sequenced in a study of T cell repertoires in cytomegalovirus infection. The antigens of these receptors remain unknown. Using its own MiXCR run on the reads, TCRdb lists one record per CDR3 protein. The table has approximately 730,000 distinct CDR3 sequences, about 28% seen once. The sample was cultured CD8+ T cells from PBMCs, taken from culture after CMV antigen stimulation. The receptors originated from a human donor in good health (CMV status not recorded). Some clones in this sample may be carry-over from other donors' samples. CDR3s include the opening cysteine and the closing phenylalanine or tryptophan. A D gene is named only where the DNA matches it firmly. Size values are once, few and many counts, or a class for expanded clones, and some rows have none.

J gene	D gene	V gene	clone size	CDR3 length	CDR3 DNA	CDR3 protein
TRBJ1-2	NA	TRBV12-3/TRBV12-4	NA	13	TGTGCCAGCGGCCCGGGAGGTTATTATGGCTACACCTTC	CASGPGGYYGYTF
TRBJ2-1	TRBD2	TRBV4-2	few	17	TGTGCCAGCAGCCAAGATGTAACGGGAGGCTCCTACAATGAGCAGTTCTTC	CASSQDVTGGSYNEQFF
TRBJ2-1	NA	TRBV5-4	NA	11	TGTGCCAGCAGCTTGGACTCCCTTCAGTTCTTC	CASSLDSLQFF
TRBJ2-7	TRBD1	TRBV19	few	16	TGTGCCAGTAGTAGCGCCGGGACAGGGTGGCCCTACGAGCAGTACTTC	CASSSAGTGWPYEQYF
TRBJ2-7	NA	TRBV6-1	NA	11	TGTGCCAGGGGGCCTCTCGACGAGCAGTACTTC	CARGPLDEQYF
TRBJ2-7	TRBD2	TRBV4-1	NA	15	TGCGCCAGCAGCCAAGAGGGAGGGAGCTCCTACGAGCAGTACTTC	CASSQEGGSSYEQYF
TRBJ2-7	NA	TRBV12-3/TRBV12-4	NA	16	TGTGCCAGCAGTTTATACCTGGGGGAAAGTTCCTACGAGCAGTACTTC	CASSLYLGESSYEQYF
TRBJ2-3	NA	TRBV12-3/TRBV12-4	few	16	TGTGCCAGCACCCCGGAGGGTGCCTCTAGCACAGATGCGCAGTATTTT	CASTPEGASSTDAQYF
TRBJ1-2	NA	TRBV27	NA	14	TGTGCCAGCAGTTTAGGGGGTTATAACTATGGCTACACCTTC	CASSLGGYNYGYTF
TRBJ2-5	NA	TRBV7-6	NA	14	TGTGCCAGCAGCTTAGGGTCCCAGGGAGGGACCCAGTACTTC	CASSLGSQGGTQYF
TRBJ2-5	NA	TRBV7-6	few	16	TGTGCCAGCAGCCTTCCACCCCAGGGTTTGAGGGAGACCCAGTACTTC	CASSLPPQGLRETQYF
TRBJ2-7	NA	TRBV19	NA	12	TGTGCCAGTATGACAGAGTCCTACGAGCAGTACTTC	CASMTESYEQYF
TRBJ1-5	NA	TRBV7-6	many	13	TGTGCCAGCAGCTTAACTATAGATCAGCCCCAGCATTTT	CASSLTIDQPQHF
TRBJ1-2	NA	TRBV5-1	NA	17	TGCGCCAGCAGCTTGATGCACGTTAGGCCCGACCCTAGTGGCTACACCTTC	CASSLMHVRPDPSGYTF
TRBJ2-1	TRBD2	TRBV5-1	NA	15	TGCGCCAGCAGCGAGAGCGGGGGGTCCTACAATGAGCAGTTCTTC	CASSESGGSYNEQFF